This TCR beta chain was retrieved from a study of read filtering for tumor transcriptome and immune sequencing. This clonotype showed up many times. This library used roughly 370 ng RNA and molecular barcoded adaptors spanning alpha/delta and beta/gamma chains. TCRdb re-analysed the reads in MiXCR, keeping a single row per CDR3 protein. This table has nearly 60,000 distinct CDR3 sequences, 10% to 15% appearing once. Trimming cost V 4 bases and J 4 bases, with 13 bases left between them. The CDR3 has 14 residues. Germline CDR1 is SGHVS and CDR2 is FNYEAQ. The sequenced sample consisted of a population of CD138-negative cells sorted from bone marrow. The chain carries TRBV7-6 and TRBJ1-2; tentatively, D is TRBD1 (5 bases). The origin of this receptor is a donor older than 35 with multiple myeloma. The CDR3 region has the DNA TGTGCCAGCAGCTCGGGGGGGGTGAGCTATGGCTACACCTTC. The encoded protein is CASSSGGVSYGYTF.